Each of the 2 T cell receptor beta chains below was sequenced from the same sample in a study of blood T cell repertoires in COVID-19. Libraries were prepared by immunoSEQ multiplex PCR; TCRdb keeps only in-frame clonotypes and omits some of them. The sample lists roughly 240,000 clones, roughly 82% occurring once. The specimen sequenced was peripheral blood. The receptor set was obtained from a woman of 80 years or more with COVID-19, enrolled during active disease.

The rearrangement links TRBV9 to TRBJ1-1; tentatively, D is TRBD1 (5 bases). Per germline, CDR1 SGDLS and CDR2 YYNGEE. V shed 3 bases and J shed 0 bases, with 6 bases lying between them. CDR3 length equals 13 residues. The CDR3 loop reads CASSAGMNTEAFF. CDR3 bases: TGTGCCAGCAGCGCAGGGATGAACACTGAAGCTTTCTTT.

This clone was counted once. The CDR3 bases are TGCGCCAGCAGCTTGGTAACGGGGACAGGGCATGGCTACACCTTC. Residues: CASSLVTGTGHGYTF. The chain carries TRBV5-1 and TRBJ1-2; 9 bases fit TRBD1. This CDR3 is built from 15 residues. Unmatched junction bases numbered 6, after V lost 0 bases and J lost 6 bases. Germline V gene lookup returns CDR1 SGHRS and CDR2 YFSETQ.